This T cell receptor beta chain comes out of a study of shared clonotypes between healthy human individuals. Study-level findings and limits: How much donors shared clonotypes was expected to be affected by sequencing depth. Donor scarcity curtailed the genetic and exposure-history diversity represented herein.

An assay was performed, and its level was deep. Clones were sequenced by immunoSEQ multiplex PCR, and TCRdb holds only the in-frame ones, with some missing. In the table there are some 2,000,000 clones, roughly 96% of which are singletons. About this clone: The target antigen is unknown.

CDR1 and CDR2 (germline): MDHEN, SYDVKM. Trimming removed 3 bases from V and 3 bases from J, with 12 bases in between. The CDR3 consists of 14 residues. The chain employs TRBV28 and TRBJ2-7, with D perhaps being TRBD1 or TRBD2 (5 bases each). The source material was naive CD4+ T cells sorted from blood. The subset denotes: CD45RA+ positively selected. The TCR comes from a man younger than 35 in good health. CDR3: CASSLPGAVYEQYF. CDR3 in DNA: TGTGCCAGCAGTTTGCCCGGGGCTGTCTACGAGCAGTACTTC.